These T cell receptor beta chains were read from a single sample in a study of glioma-infiltrating T cells after dendritic cell vaccination. Profiled with immunoSEQ multiplex PCR; TCRdb holds only in-frame clones, not every one. The sample lists about 38,000 clones, almost 85% occurring once. The specimen was blood, collected before dendritic cell vaccination. The receptor source for this set is a human donor with glioblastoma. The conserved cysteine and the conserved F or W are not part of the CDR3 here. The order of the fields is V gene, J gene, CDR3 protein.

v_gene: TRBV5-6
j_gene: TRBJ2-7
CDR3aa: ASSQGYREQY

v_gene: TRBV10-2
j_gene: TRBJ2-1
CDR3aa: ASSELPVGVLGDYEQF

v_gene: TRBV7-9
j_gene: TRBJ2-1
CDR3aa: ASSLVGSGTAYNEQF

v_gene: TRBV28
j_gene: TRBJ1-1
CDR3aa: ASSTPAGFTEAF

v_gene: TRBV6-5
j_gene: -
CDR3aa: ASTGKAAEQY

v_gene: TRBV19
j_gene: TRBJ2-1
CDR3aa: ASSIGGNYNEQF

v_gene: TRBV7-6
j_gene: TRBJ2-1
CDR3aa: ASSLASGGAYNEQF

v_gene: TRBV9
j_gene: TRBJ2-3
CDR3aa: ASSEDTSGTGVSDTQY

v_gene: TRBV4-1
j_gene: TRBJ1-1
CDR3aa: ASSNYWRRPSNTEAF

v_gene: TRBV23-1
j_gene: TRBJ2-7
CDR3aa: ASILTKQRREQY

v_gene: TRBV10-1
j_gene: TRBJ1-2
CDR3aa: ASSTGREPGYT

v_gene: TRBV29-1
j_gene: TRBJ1-2
CDR3aa: SVEWGEGGYT

v_gene: TRBV29-1
j_gene: TRBJ1-2
CDR3aa: SVEVQAGMGNYGYT

v_gene: TRBV29-1
j_gene: TRBJ2-1
CDR3aa: SVPMFNEQF

v_gene: TRBV9
j_gene: TRBJ2-3
CDR3aa: ASSVGAGVTDTQY

v_gene: TRBV15
j_gene: TRBJ2-3
CDR3aa: ATSREASPDTQY

v_gene: TRBV5-1
j_gene: TRBJ2-3
CDR3aa: ASSLFRGQDTQY

v_gene: TRBV6-5
j_gene: TRBJ1-5
CDR3aa: ASSPGVDQPQH

v_gene: TRBV5-1
j_gene: TRBJ2-7
CDR3aa: ASSLVWGDEQY

v_gene: TRBV5-6
j_gene: TRBJ1-1
CDR3aa: ASSLLGARYTEAF

v_gene: TRBV28
j_gene: TRBJ2-1
CDR3aa: ASRDFIAGNEQF

v_gene: TRBV4-1
j_gene: TRBJ2-5
CDR3aa: ASSQRPTGDIETQY

v_gene: TRBV28
j_gene: TRBJ2-5
CDR3aa: ASSSGTGGLSQETQY

v_gene: TRBV7-2
j_gene: TRBJ1-5
CDR3aa: ASSLATGTNQPQH

v_gene: TRBV20-1
j_gene: TRBJ1-2
CDR3aa: SAPGGGGYT

v_gene: TRBV2
j_gene: TRBJ2-7
CDR3aa: ASKSNPAYEQY

v_gene: TRBV15
j_gene: TRBJ2-4
CDR3aa: ATSGAGTGTYIQY

v_gene: TRBV5-1
j_gene: TRBJ1-6
CDR3aa: ASSFGRQGTLSPLH

v_gene: TRBV14
j_gene: TRBJ2-7
CDR3aa: ASSQRLGLLYEQY

v_gene: TRBV11-1
j_gene: TRBJ2-3
CDR3aa: ASSLSLRDTDTQY

v_gene: TRBV5-6
j_gene: TRBJ1-1
CDR3aa: ASSWLRDRELNTEAF

v_gene: TRBV6-5
j_gene: TRBJ1-2
CDR3aa: ASSYGRRVGYT

v_gene: TRBV9
j_gene: TRBJ1-2
CDR3aa: ASSVAVRGNYGYT

v_gene: TRBV5-1
j_gene: TRBJ2-1
CDR3aa: ASSSYIETGINEQF

v_gene: TRBV4-3
j_gene: TRBJ1-5
CDR3aa: ASSQAAVGGNQPQH

v_gene: TRBV19
j_gene: TRBJ1-2
CDR3aa: ASSTTGVRSKTNYGYT

v_gene: TRBV27
j_gene: TRBJ1-5
CDR3aa: ASWTGWQPQH

v_gene: TRBV15
j_gene: TRBJ2-1
CDR3aa: ATSRDHQSDEQF

v_gene: TRBV2
j_gene: TRBJ1-5
CDR3aa: ASTEGTGDVQPQH

v_gene: TRBV5-1
j_gene: TRBJ1-1
CDR3aa: ASSSGQGENTEAF

v_gene: TRBV14
j_gene: TRBJ2-7
CDR3aa: ASGSGFYEQY

v_gene: TRBV4-1
j_gene: TRBJ2-7
CDR3aa: ASRRLAGGLKSSYEQY

v_gene: TRBV25-1
j_gene: TRBJ2-3
CDR3aa: ASSGRDRGRTDTQY

v_gene: TRBV19
j_gene: TRBJ1-3
CDR3aa: ASSIGAAGNTIY

v_gene: TRBV7-9
j_gene: TRBJ2-3
CDR3aa: ASSSRDTQY

v_gene: TRBV19
j_gene: TRBJ1-3
CDR3aa: ANEEISGNTIY

v_gene: TRBV12-5
j_gene: TRBJ1-1
CDR3aa: ASGTNSGNTEAF

v_gene: TRBV27
j_gene: TRBJ2-7
CDR3aa: ASSPIGRVYEQY

v_gene: TRBV10-1
j_gene: TRBJ2-5
CDR3aa: ASSESSGQETQY

v_gene: TRBV9
j_gene: TRBJ1-1
CDR3aa: ASSPFRTGAEAF

v_gene: TRBV19
j_gene: TRBJ2-6
CDR3aa: ASSPGGAGANVLT

v_gene: TRBV5-1
j_gene: TRBJ1-4
CDR3aa: ASSQGQATNEKLF

v_gene: TRBV11-3
j_gene: TRBJ2-3
CDR3aa: ASSLNAGQGADTQY

v_gene: TRBV7-8
j_gene: TRBJ2-5
CDR3aa: ASSLVGVAGQETQY

v_gene: TRBV2
j_gene: TRBJ2-5
CDR3aa: ASSEVWGGLETQY

v_gene: TRBV30
j_gene: TRBJ1-1
CDR3aa: AWDGQVGDEAF